This T cell receptor (beta chain) was retrieved from a study of siplizumab effects on memory and regulatory T cells. Method: immunoSEQ multiplex PCR; TCRdb's copy keeps in-frame clones and lacks some. The repertoire consists of 95,000 to 130,000 clones, with 94% occurring once and the leading ten covering about 1.8%. The clonotype originates from a human donor in good health. Sequences were obtained from non-Treg CD4+ T cells sorted from blood.

In nucleotides, the CDR3 is TGTGCCAGCTCACCATCCGTGGGGGCTGGAAACACCATATATTTT. Translating gives CASSPSVGAGNTIYF. V and J are TRBV18 and TRBJ1-3; possible D gene TRBD1, 5 bases. The V gene lost 2 bases and the J gene lost 2 bases, with 10 bases spanning the gap. The CDR3 length is 15 residues. Germline-derived CDR1 and CDR2 are KGHSH and LQKENI. The whole variable domain, filled in from reference TRBV18 and TRBJ1-3, reads NAGVMQNPRHLVRRRGQEARLRCSPMKGHSHVYWYRQLPEEGLKFMVYLQKENIIDESGMPKERFSAEFPKEGPSILRIQQVVRGDSAAYFCASSPSVGAGNTIYFGEGSWLTVV.